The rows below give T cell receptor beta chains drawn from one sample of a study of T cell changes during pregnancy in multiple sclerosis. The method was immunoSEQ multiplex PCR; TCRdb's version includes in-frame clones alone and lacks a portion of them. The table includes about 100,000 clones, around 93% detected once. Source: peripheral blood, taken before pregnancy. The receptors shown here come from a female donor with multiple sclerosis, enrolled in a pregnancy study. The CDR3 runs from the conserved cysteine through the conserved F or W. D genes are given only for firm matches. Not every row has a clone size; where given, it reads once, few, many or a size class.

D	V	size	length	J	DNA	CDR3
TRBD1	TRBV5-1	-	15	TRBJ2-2	TGCGCCAGCAGCCGGGACAGGGTGGAAACCGGGGAGCTGTTTTTT	CASSRDRVETGELFF
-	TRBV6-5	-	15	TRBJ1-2	TGTGCCAGCAGTTACGGAGGGGGGGATAACTATGGCTACACCTTC	CASSYGGGDNYGYTF
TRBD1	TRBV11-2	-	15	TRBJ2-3	TGTGCCAGCAGCTTAATGGGACAGAACACAGATACGCAGTATTTT	CASSLMGQNTDTQYF
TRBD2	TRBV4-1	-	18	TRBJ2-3	TGCGCCAGCAGCCAAGTTGCGATACGGGAGGGCCTCACAGATACGCAGTATTTT	CASSQVAIREGLTDTQYF
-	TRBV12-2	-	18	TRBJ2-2	TGTGCAAGTCGCCAAGCACGGCCGGCACAGGGGATCACCGGGGAGCTGTTTTTT	CASRQARPAQGITGELFF
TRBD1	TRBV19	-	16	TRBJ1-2	TGTGCCAGTACCGACCCGACGGGACAGGGGGTCTATGGCTACACCTTC	CASTDPTGQGVYGYTF
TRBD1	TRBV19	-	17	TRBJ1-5	TGTGCCAGTAGTGCCAAGACAGGGCGAGTGTCCAATCAGCCCCAGCATTTT	CASSAKTGRVSNQPQHF
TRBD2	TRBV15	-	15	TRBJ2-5	TGTGCCACCAGCACGCGAGGTAGCGGGAGTGAGACCCAGTACTTC	CATSTRGSGSETQYF
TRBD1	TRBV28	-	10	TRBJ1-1	TGTGCCAGCACAGGGGGTGAAGCTTTCTTT	CASTGGEAFF
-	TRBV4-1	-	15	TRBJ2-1	TGCGCCAGCAGCCAAGACAGGACAGAGGGAAATGAGCAGTTCTTC	CASSQDRTEGNEQFF
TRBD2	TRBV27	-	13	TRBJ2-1	TGTGCCAGCAGGGTCCTCGGGGGGGCGCAGCGGTTCTTC	CASRVLGGAQRFF
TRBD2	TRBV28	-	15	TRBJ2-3	TGTGCCAGCACCACTAGCGGATCTAGCACAGATACGCAGTATTTT	CASTTSGSSTDTQYF
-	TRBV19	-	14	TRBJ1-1	TGTGCCAGTAGTATGGGCCGAATGAACACTGAAGCTTTCTTT	CASSMGRMNTEAFF
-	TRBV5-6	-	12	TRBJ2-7	TGTGCCAATAATCCCCCGTCCGACGAGCAGTACTTC	CANNPPSDEQYF
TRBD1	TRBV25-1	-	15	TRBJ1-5	TGTGCCAGCAGTGAAGAACAGGGGGCTCTTCAGCCCCAGCATTTT	CASSEEQGALQPQHF
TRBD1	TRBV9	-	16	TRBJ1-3	TGTGCCAGCAGCGTCTCCGGGACAGGCGCGGGAAACACCATATATTTT	CASSVSGTGAGNTIYF
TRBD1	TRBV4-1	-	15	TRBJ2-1	TGCGCCAGCAGCCTGACGGGACAGGGCTACAATGAGCAGTTCTTC	CASSLTGQGYNEQFF
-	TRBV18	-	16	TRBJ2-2	TGTGCCAGCTCACCACCGACTAGGCCGAACACCGGGGAGCTGTTTTTT	CASSPPTRPNTGELFF
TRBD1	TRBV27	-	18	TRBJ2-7	TGTGCCAGCCGAAGGCGGGACAGGGAGGGGGAATTAACCTACGAGCAGTACTTC	CASRRRDREGELTYEQYF
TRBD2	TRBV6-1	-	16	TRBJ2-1	TGTGCCAGCAGTGAACTAGAGCGGGGTGGGGGGAATGAGCAGTTCTTC	CASSELERGGGNEQFF
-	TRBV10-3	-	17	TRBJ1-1	TGTGCCATCAGTGCGAGGCAAGGGGCGGAAAGGAACACTGAAGCTTTCTTT	CAISARQGAERNTEAFF
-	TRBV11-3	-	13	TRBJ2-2	TGTGCCAGCAGCTCCCGAGGGATCGGGGAGCTGTTTTTT	CASSSRGIGELFF
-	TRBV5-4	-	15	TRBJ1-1	TGTGCCAGCAGCCTAGGGACACTTCGCCAAACCGAAGCTTTCTTT	CASSLGTLRQTEAFF
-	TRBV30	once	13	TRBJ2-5	TGTGCCTGGACTGTCGGAGGGCAGGAGACCCAGTACTTC	CAWTVGGQETQYF
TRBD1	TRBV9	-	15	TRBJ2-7	TGTGCCAGCAGCTCAGCAGGGGGCCCCTCCTACGAGCAGTACTTC	CASSSAGGPSYEQYF
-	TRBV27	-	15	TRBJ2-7	TGTGCCAGCAGTTTATCCCAGCGGCACTCCTACGAGCAGTACTTC	CASSLSQRHSYEQYF
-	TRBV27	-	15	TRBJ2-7	TGTGCCAGCAGTTTATTGGGCAGGGGCTCCTACGAGCAGTACTTC	CASSLLGRGSYEQYF
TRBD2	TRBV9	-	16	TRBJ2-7	TGTGCCAGCAGCTCCAGACTAGCGGGAGGAGTCGACGAGCAGTACTTC	CASSSRLAGGVDEQYF
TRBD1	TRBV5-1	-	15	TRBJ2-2	TGCGCCAGCAGCTCGACAGGGTCATACACCGGGGAGCTGTTTTTT	CASSSTGSYTGELFF
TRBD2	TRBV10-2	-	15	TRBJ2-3	TGCGCCAGCAGAGCCGGGACTAGCGGCACAGATACGCAGTATTTT	CASRAGTSGTDTQYF
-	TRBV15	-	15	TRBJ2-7	TGTGCCACCAGCACGGCTCCCGCTACAGGCCTGGAGCAGTACTTC	CATSTAPATGLEQYF
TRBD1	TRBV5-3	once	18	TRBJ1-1	TGTGCCAGAAGCGAACGAAGACAGGGTTACACGGTCAACACTGAAGCTTTCTTT	CARSERRQGYTVNTEAFF
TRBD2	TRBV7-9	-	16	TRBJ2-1	TGTGCCAGCAGCGGCAGCGGGGCGCCTACCTACAATGAGCAGTTCTTC	CASSGSGAPTYNEQFF
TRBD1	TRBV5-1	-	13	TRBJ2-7	TGCGCCAGCAGCCCTCTGACAGGGGGCGAGCAGTACTTC	CASSPLTGGEQYF
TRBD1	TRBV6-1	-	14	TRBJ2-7	TGTGCCAGCAGTGAAGAAGTCAGGGGGTACGAGCAGTACTTC	CASSEEVRGYEQYF
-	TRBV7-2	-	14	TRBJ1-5	TGTGCCAGCAGCCCGCAACCAGGGCGTCAGCCCCAGCATTTT	CASSPQPGRQPQHF
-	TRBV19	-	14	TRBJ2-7	TGTGCCAGTAGTATTGGGGGCGCGGGTTACGAGCAGTACTTC	CASSIGGAGYEQYF
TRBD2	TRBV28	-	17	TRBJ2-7	TGTGCCAGCAGTTTACAATACCCTTCGAGCGGGAGGTACGAGCAGTACTTC	CASSLQYPSSGRYEQYF
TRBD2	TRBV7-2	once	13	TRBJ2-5	TGTGCCAGCAGCCTAACTAGCGGCGATACCCAGTACTTC	CASSLTSGDTQYF
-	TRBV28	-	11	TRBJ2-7	TGTGCCAGCAGACTGATGTACGAGCAGTACTTC	CASRLMYEQYF
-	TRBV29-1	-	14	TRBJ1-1	TGCAGCGTTGAGGCCAGGGGCATGAACACTGAAGCTTTCTTT	CSVEARGMNTEAFF
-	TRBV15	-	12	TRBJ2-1	TGTGCCACCAGCAGAGCCCAAAATGAGCAGTTCTTC	CATSRAQNEQFF
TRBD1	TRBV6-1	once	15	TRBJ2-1	TGTGCCAGCAGTAGCCGGGACAGCGGATTTAATGAGCAGTTCTTC	CASSSRDSGFNEQFF
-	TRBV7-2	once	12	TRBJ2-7	TGTGCCAGCAGCGCAGACGGGTACGAGCAGTACTTC	CASSADGYEQYF
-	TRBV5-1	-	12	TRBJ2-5	TGCGCCAGCAGCTTGGATCAGGAGACCCAGTACTTC	CASSLDQETQYF
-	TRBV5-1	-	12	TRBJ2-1	TGCGCCAGCAGCCCAGATCACAATGAGCAGTTCTTC	CASSPDHNEQFF
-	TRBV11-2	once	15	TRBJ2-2	TGTGCCAGCAGCTCATCCACAGGTGGCACACGGGAGCTGTTTTTT	CASSSSTGGTRELFF
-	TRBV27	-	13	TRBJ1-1	TGTGCCAGCAGTTTGGGCAGGTGGACTGAAGCTTTCTTT	CASSLGRWTEAFF